The next 14 T cell receptor beta chains were all read from a single sample in a study of cytomegalovirus exposure and HLA in healthy donors. The primer mix had 60 Vbeta and 13 Jbeta primers. This table comes from immunoSEQ multiplex PCR, and its TCRdb copy is limited to in-frame clones, with some not included. The sample lists around 130,000 clones; approximately 8.7% were seen once. Sequenced: PBMCs. These receptors all come from a man aged 40-49 years in good health and CMV-seronegative.

The chain uses TRBV9 and TRBJ2-1; 9 bases fit TRBD2. The CDR3 runs to 15 residues. Per the germline V gene, CDR1 is SGDLS and CDR2 is YYNGEE. J gave up 8 bases and V 0 bases, and 6 bases lay outside the gene matches. The CDR3 protein is CASSVALAGPYEQFF. The CDR3 bases are TGTGCCAGCAGCGTAGCCCTAGCGGGGCCTTATGAGCAGTTCTTC. Variable domain in full (rest from reference TRBV9 and TRBJ2-1): DSGVTQTPKHLITATGQRVTLRCSPRSGDLSVYWYQQSLDQGLQFLIQYYNGEERAKGNILERFSAQQFPDLHSELNLSSLELGDSALYFCASSVALAGPYEQFFGPGTRLTVL.

This clone has more than one count but fewer than ten. The chain employs TRBV6-1 and TRBJ2-5, with D possibly TRBD2 on 6 matching bases. The CDR3 is 15 residues long. V lost 6 bases, J lost 5 bases, and 19 bases lay in between. In germline, CDR1 is MNHNS, CDR2 SASEGT. CDR3 residues: CASSPGTPQRETQYF. The CDR3, as DNA: TGTGCCAGCAGCCCCGGGACTCCCCAGAGGGAGACCCAGTACTTC.

This chain links TRBV7-8 with TRBJ1-2, with 9 bases fitting TRBD1. Trimming removed 4 bases from V and 3 bases from J; junction bases left unmatched: 12. Germline CDR1 and CDR2: SGHVS and FQNEAQ. This CDR3 comprises 17 residues. As DNA, the CDR3 is TGTGCCAGCAGCTCTATGGGACAGGGCGTGGATTACTATGGCTACACCTTC. Translating gives CASSSMGQGVDYYGYTF.

A few counts support this clone. V is TRBV9 and J is TRBJ1-6; D gene uncertain. The CDR3 extends over 14 amino acids. The V and J ends lost 2 bases and 6 bases respectively, with 9 bases between them. Germline lookup yields CDR1 SGDLS and CDR2 YYNGEE. The DNA for the CDR3 is TGTGCCAGCAGCGTTGGGGAGGCTAATTCACCCCTCCACTTT. Its translation: CASSVGEANSPLHF.

The V and J genes are TRBV30 and TRBJ1-1; D perhaps matches TRBD1 (6 bases). The CDR3 consists of 13 residues. Trimming left V 3 bases short and J 1 base short, with 9 bases between. Germline V lookup: CDR1 GTSNPN, CDR2 SVGIG (reference sequence). The CDR3 DNA follows: TGTGCCTGGAGCGTAGGGGGGAACACTGAAGCTTTCTTT. This sequence encodes CAWSVGGNTEAFF.

J is TRBJ2-1 and V is TRBV6-5, with 7 bases matching TRBD1. The CDR3 is made up of 14 amino acids. With 4 bases clipped from V and 4 bases from J, the junction kept 4 bases outside the gene matches. Germline V lookup: CDR1 MNHEY, CDR2 SVGAGI. Here the CDR3 DNA reads TGTGCCAGCAGTTCAAGACAGGGATACAATGAGCAGTTCTTC. Amino acids: CASSSRQGYNEQFF.

This chain links TRBV7-2 with TRBJ2-1; possibly TRBD1 for D (6 bases). Trimming removed 2 bases from V and 4 bases from J, with 9 bases in between. This CDR3 region has 14 residues. Germline CDR1 is SGHTA and CDR2 is FQGNSA. CDR3 region: CASSLQGRYNEQFF. In DNA form, the CDR3 reads TGTGCCAGCAGCTTACAGGGGCGGTACAATGAGCAGTTCTTC.

Ten or more counts support this clone. CDR3 nucleotide sequence: TGTGCCAGCAGCCCCAACCCAGCTGGGGCTTGGATCACAGATACGCAGTATTTT. Its protein product is CASSPNPAGAWITDTQYF. The chain links TRBV5-5 to TRBJ2-3; perhaps TRBD1 as D (5 bases). V was shortened by 4 bases and J by 2 bases, with 23 bases between the two germline ends. The germline CDR1 and CDR2 sequences are SGHKS and YYEKEE (reference sequence). The CDR3 is 18 residues long.

The rearrangement uses TRBV12-5 and TRBJ2-5, with no clear D. Trimming took 5 bases from V and 0 from J, leaving 10 bases between them. CDR1 and CDR2 from the germline V gene are LGHNT and FRNRAP. The CDR3 extends over 14 amino acids. The CDR3 region has the DNA TGTGCTAGTGGTCAACACGACAACCAAGAGACCCAGTACTTC. Its translation: CASGQHDNQETQYF.

The rearrangement joins TRBV6-5 to TRBJ2-1; tentative D call: TRBD1 (6 bases). The CDR3 sequence is 16 residues long. Germline V gene sequence: CDR1 MNHEY, CDR2 SVGAGI. Trimming pared 2 bases from V and 2 bases from J, leaving 13 bases between. The DNA for the CDR3 is TGTGCCAGCAGTTACACGACAGGAATTGCCTACAATGAGCAGTTCTTC. This sequence encodes CASSYTTGIAYNEQFF.

The sample holds a few counts of this clone. The chain's CDR3 is CASSSPDRGGEQFF. The CDR3 nucleotides read TGTGCCAGCAGCAGCCCTGACCGGGGAGGTGAGCAGTTCTTC. The chain employs TRBV7-9 and TRBJ2-1; D perhaps matches TRBD2 (6 bases). With 5 bases removed from V and 9 bases from J, the gap between germline ends came to 17 bases. Per the germline V gene, CDR1 is SEHNR and CDR2 is FQNEAQ (reference sequence). The CDR3 covers 14 residues.

The gene calls are TRBV4-2 and TRBJ2-7; D remains ambiguous. The V gene's germline CDR1 is LGHNA and CDR2 YNFKEQ. Trimming pared 0 bases from V and 2 bases from J, leaving 11 bases between. The CDR3 is made up of 15 amino acids. The CDR3 reads CASSQELEQPYEQYF. DNA for the CDR3: TGTGCCAGCAGCCAAGAATTAGAACAGCCCTACGAGCAGTACTTC.

V is TRBV7-9 and J is TRBJ1-4, with 7 bases aligning to TRBD1. Germline CDR1 and CDR2: SEHNR and FQNEAQ (reference sequence). V shed 5 bases and J 5 bases; nucleotides not matched to a gene: 8. CDR3 length equals 15 residues. CDR3 amino acids: CASSPGTAPNEKLFF. Here the CDR3 DNA reads TGTGCCAGCAGCCCCGGGACAGCGCCGAATGAAAAACTGTTTTTT.

The chain carries TRBV7-3 and TRBJ2-7, with a tentative D call TRBD1 (6 bases). V lost 8 bases and J lost 3, with 20 bases in between. The CDR3 length is 15 residues. CDR1 and CDR2 from the germline V gene are SGHTA and FQGTGA. The CDR3 DNA sequence: TGTGCCAGCGCACCAGGGGCATCAGGAATCTACGAGCAGTACTTC. Translation: CASAPGASGIYEQYF.